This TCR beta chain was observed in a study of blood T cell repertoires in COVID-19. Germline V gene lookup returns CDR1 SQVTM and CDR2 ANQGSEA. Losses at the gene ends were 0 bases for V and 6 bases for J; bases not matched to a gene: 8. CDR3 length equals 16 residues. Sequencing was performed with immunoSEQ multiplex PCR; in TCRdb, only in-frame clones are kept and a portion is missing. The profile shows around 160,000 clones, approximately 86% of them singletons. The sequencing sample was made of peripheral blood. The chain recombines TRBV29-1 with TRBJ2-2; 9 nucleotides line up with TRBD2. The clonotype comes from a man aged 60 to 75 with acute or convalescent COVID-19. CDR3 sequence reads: CSVEDFAAGGPGELFF. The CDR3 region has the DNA TGCAGCGTTGAAGACTTTGCAGCGGGAGGTCCCGGGGAGCTGTTTTTT.